The TCR beta chain described here comes from a study of T-cell reconstitution after alpha-beta-depleted transplantation in children. In germline, CDR1 is SQVTM, CDR2 ANQGSEA. This CDR3 spans 15 amino acids. V dropped 0 bases and J dropped 4 bases, with 12 bases sitting between them. This clonotype has just a few counts. Library preparation (for TCRbeta) was performed with unique molecular identifiers. A single record per CDR3 protein comes from TCRdb applying MiXCR to the PCR reads. The data show fewer than 400,000 distinct CDR3 sequences, with roughly 22% seen just once and 3.8% held by the top ten. The receptor was derived from a human donor who donated a stem cell graft to a child with acute myeloid leukemia. This specimen was PBMCs from the stem cell graft donor, taken from the stem cell graft. The chain recombines TRBV29-1 with TRBJ2-2, with D perhaps given as TRBD1 or TRBD2 (5 bases each). The DNA for the CDR3 is TGCAGCGTTGAAGATAGGGGAGTTGGCACCGGGGAGCTGTTTTTT. Translation: CSVEDRGVGTGELFF.